What follows are 30 T cell receptor beta chains derived from one specimen sequenced in a study of shared clonotypes between healthy human individuals. The protocol was immunoSEQ multiplex PCR, while the TCRdb copy is restricted to in-frame clones and leaves out a portion. This table has approximately 500,000 clones, 70% to 85% appearing once. Specimen: PBMCs. The receptors come from a woman aged 40 to 50 in good health. Some clones in this sample may be carry-over from other donors' samples.

V usage is TRBV6-4 and J usage is TRBJ2-3; TRBD1 matches 8 bases. Germline V lookup: CDR1 MRHNA, CDR2 SNTAGT. The CDR3 covers 14 residues. V shed 5 bases, J shed 6 bases, and the junction held 7 bases outside the gene matches. The CDR3 sequence is CASSQDRELDTQYF. The CDR3 DNA follows: TGTGCCAGCAGTCAGGACAGGGAGCTGGATACGCAGTATTTT.

The chain links TRBV6-6 to TRBJ2-7; 14 bases align to TRBD2. Germline values: CDR1 MNHNY, CDR2 SVGAGI (reference sequence). The CDR3 sequence is 16 residues long. J lost 2 bases, V lost 10 bases, and 10 bases had no gene match. DNA for the CDR3: TGTGCCACGGTTGGGACTAGCGGGAGCCATACCTACGAGCAGTACTTC. Translated, it gives CATVGTSGSHTYEQYF.

CDR3 loop: CATSSRLALAYNEQFF. In DNA form, the CDR3 reads TGTGCCACCAGCAGTCGACTAGCGCTAGCTTACAATGAGCAGTTCTTC. The V call is TRBV15, the J call TRBJ2-1, with 8 bases fitting TRBD2. Germline lookup yields CDR1 LNHNV and CDR2 YYDKDF (reference sequence). V lost 3 bases to trimming and J lost 4 bases; unmatched junction nucleotides: 8. This CDR3 is 16 amino acids long.

This chain links TRBV7-2 with TRBJ1-1; D is perhaps TRBD1 (6 bases). This CDR3 spans 16 amino acids. Germline CDR1 is SGHTA and CDR2 is FQGNSA. Trimming stripped 0 bases from V and 4 bases from J, with 15 bases between. The CDR3 region has the DNA TGTGCCAGCAGCTTAGCGCATTTTGGGGGCGGCACTGAAGCTTTCTTT. This translates into CASSLAHFGGGTEAFF.

The chain uses TRBV28 and TRBJ2-2; D might be TRBD1 (5 bases). The germline V gene has CDR1 MDHEN and CDR2 SYDVKM. This CDR3 spans 14 amino acids. The V gene lost 2 bases and the J gene lost 2 bases, with 6 bases spanning the gap. The CDR3 nucleotides are TGTGCCAGCAGTTTACAGGGAAACACCGGGGAGCTGTTTTTT. Translating it yields CASSLQGNTGELFF.

In its sample, this clone was seen once. CDR3: CASSPRLAGVGEQYF. As DNA, the CDR3 is TGTGCCAGCAGCCCACGACTAGCGGGAGTGGGGGAGCAGTACTTC. This chain uses TRBV14 with TRBJ2-7; 12 bases map to TRBD2. This CDR3 is built from 15 residues. Germline CDR1 is SGHDN and CDR2 is FVKESK. V lost 4 bases, J lost 7 bases, and 8 bases stayed unmatched.

The chain recombines TRBV30 with TRBJ1-6; 9 bases map to TRBD1. This CDR3 has 14 residues. With 5 bases clipped from V and 5 bases from J, the junction kept 4 bases outside the gene matches. Germline values: CDR1 GTSNPN, CDR2 SVGIG (reference sequence). This CDR3 is CAWGQGPHNSPLHF. In nucleotides, the CDR3 is TGTGCCTGGGGACAGGGGCCCCATAATTCACCCCTCCACTTT. Combining the CDR3 with reference TRBV30 and TRBJ1-6 gives the whole variable domain SQTIHQWPATLVQPVGSPLSLECTVEGTSNPNLYWYRQAAGRGLQLLFYSVGIGQISSEVPQNLSASRPQDRQFILSSKKLLLSDSGFYLCAWGQGPHNSPLHFGNGTRLTVT.

This sequence joins TRBV9 and TRBJ1-3, with a tentative D call TRBD1 (6 bases). Germline V gives CDR1 SGDLS, CDR2 YYNGEE. The CDR3 runs 18 residues. V lost 0 bases to trimming and J lost 0 bases, with 16 bases between them. This chain's CDR3 is CASSVATGGLGSGNTIYF. For the CDR3, the DNA is TGTGCCAGCAGCGTAGCTACGGGGGGCTTGGGCTCTGGAAACACCATATATTTT.

The chain employs TRBV11-3 and TRBJ2-2; no reliable D call. Germline CDR1 reads SGHNT; CDR2 reads YENEEA. The CDR3 is 14 residues long. V was shortened by 3 bases and J by 0 bases, with 5 bases between the two germline ends. CDR3 coding DNA: TGTGCCAGCAGCTTTCGAGCGAACACCGGGGAGCTGTTTTTT. It is translated as CASSFRANTGELFF.

The chain uses TRBV7-9 and TRBJ2-1; 10 bases match TRBD2. The CDR3 has 16 residues. V was clipped by 1 base and J by 6 bases; unmatched bases: 6. In germline, CDR1 is SEHNR, CDR2 FQNEAQ (reference sequence). CDR3 nucleotide sequence: TGTGCCAGCAGCTTAGGAGGGACTAGCGTCGCCAATGAGCAGTTCTTC. Translating it yields CASSLGGTSVANEQFF.

The count of this clone is one. V gene TRBV2 combines with J gene TRBJ2-7; 10 bases are shared with TRBD1. The CDR3 spans 14 residues. Germline assignment: CDR1 SNHLY and CDR2 FYNNEI. Unmatched junction bases numbered 6, after V lost 7 bases and J lost 3 bases. Written as DNA, the CDR3 is TGTGCCAGCACGCCGGGACAGGGGAACTACGAGCAGTACTTC. Amino acids: CASTPGQGNYEQYF.

V is TRBV11-1 and J is TRBJ1-1; D is uncertain. Germline assignment: CDR1 SGHAT and CDR2 FQDESV (reference sequence). The CDR3 runs to 13 residues. The germline V and J ends were trimmed by 0 bases and 5 bases, with 7 bases remaining between them. CDR3 in amino acids: CASSLARSTEAFF. In DNA, the CDR3 is TGTGCCAGCAGCTTAGCAAGGAGTACTGAAGCTTTCTTT. The full variable domain, completed using reference TRBV11-1 and TRBJ1-1, is EAEVAQSPRYKITEKSQAVAFWCDPISGHATLYWYRQILGQGPELLVQFQDESVVDDSQLPKDRFSAERLKGVDSTLKIQPAELGDSAMYLCASSLARSTEAFFGQGTRLTVV.

This rearrangement joins TRBV5-1 to TRBJ2-5; the D gene could be TRBD1 or TRBD2 (5 bases each). Per the germline V gene, CDR1 is SGHRS and CDR2 is YFSETQ. This CDR3 spans 18 amino acids. The V gene lost 4 bases and the J gene lost 5 bases, with 27 bases spanning the gap. CDR3 region: CASSVGAASRQRRETQYF. The CDR3 DNA reads TGCGCCAGCAGCGTCGGGGCGGCTAGTCGACAAAGGAGGGAGACCCAGTACTTC.

The chain couples TRBV5-1 to TRBJ2-5, with 11 bases that match TRBD2. This CDR3 contains 15 residues. V was clipped by 4 bases and J by 5 bases; unmatched bases: 7. CDR1 SGHRS and CDR2 YFSETQ come from the germline V gene. In DNA form, the CDR3 reads TGCGCCAGCAGCGGTTTAGCGGGAGGGGAGGAGACCCAGTACTTC. Translated, it gives CASSGLAGGEETQYF.

V usage is TRBV10-3 and J usage is TRBJ1-3, with D possibly TRBD1 on 6 matching bases. This CDR3 region has 13 residues. Germline CDR1 ENHRY, CDR2 SYGVKD. V was cut by 11 bases and J by 0 bases, with 11 bases left in between. As DNA, the CDR3 is TGTGCCTCCAGGGGAAACTCTGGAAACACCATATATTTT. Translating it yields CASRGNSGNTIYF.

V and J are TRBV6-1 and TRBJ1-5; no clear D gene. V lost 6 bases to trimming and J lost 4 bases, with 7 bases between them. CDR1 and CDR2 from the germline V gene are MNHNS and SASEGT. This CDR3 is 12 amino acids long. CDR3 in DNA: TGTGCCAGCAGACCCGTTAATCAGCCCCAGCATTTT. Its protein product is CASRPVNQPQHF.

This chain uses TRBV2 with TRBJ2-5; 13 bases map to TRBD2. Germline V gives CDR1 SNHLY, CDR2 FYNNEI. This CDR3 is 14 amino acids long. V was pared by 10 bases and J by 3 bases, with 5 bases of the junction left unmatched. The CDR3 reads CATGGTSGEETQYF. The CDR3 DNA reads as TGTGCCACCGGAGGGACTAGCGGGGAAGAGACCCAGTACTTC. The full variable domain, completed using reference TRBV2 and TRBJ2-5, is EPEVTQTPSHQVTQMGQEVILRCVPISNHLYFYWYRQILGQKVEFLVSFYNNEISEKSEIFDDQFSVERPDGSNFTLKIRSTKLEDSAMYFCATGGTSGEETQYFGPGTRLLVL.

The CDR3 nucleotides read TGTGCCACCAGCAGAGATGTACTGAGCGGGAGAGAATCCCACTACAATGAGCAGTTCTTC. Its protein product is CATSRDVLSGRESHYNEQFF. V and J are TRBV15 and TRBJ2-1; 8 bases map to TRBD2. The V and J ends lost 0 bases and 3 bases, in that order; junction bases with no gene match: 16. Germline CDR1 LNHNV, CDR2 YYDKDF (reference sequence). The CDR3 loop spans 20 amino acids.

The DNA of the CDR3 is TGTGCCATCAGTGAAGGACTAGCGGGACGCGATGAGCAGTTCTTC. It yields the protein CAISEGLAGRDEQFF. The V gene is TRBV10-3, the J gene TRBJ2-1; 12 bases match TRBD2. J lost 8 bases, V lost 3 bases, and 5 bases had no gene match. The CDR3 totals 15 residues. CDR1 is ENHRY, CDR2 SYGVKD, per germline.

This clone was detected a few times. This chain uses TRBV5-6 with TRBJ2-7, with 9 bases lining up with TRBD1. CDR1 is SGHDT and CDR2 is YYEEEE in the germline V gene. Trimming at V came to 4 bases and at J to 3 bases, leaving 14 bases not matched to a gene. This CDR3 is 17 amino acids long. The CDR3 region is CASSQNPGTGWDYEQYF. The CDR3 nucleotides are TGTGCCAGCAGCCAAAACCCCGGGACAGGGTGGGACTACGAGCAGTACTTC.

To note about this clone: Sequence at one end of the junction differs from germline and may be a read error. The chain has TRBV9 and TRBJ2-5; 7 bases are a match to TRBD2. Germline CDR1 SGDLS, CDR2 YYNGEE. The CDR3 runs to 14 residues. CDR3 region: CASSDRLASETQYF. The DNA for the CDR3 is TGCGCCAGCAGTGACCGACTAGCCAGTGAGACCCAGTACTTC.

The chain carries TRBV7-9 and TRBJ2-7; D might be TRBD2 (7 bases). This CDR3 is 17 amino acids long. Trimming removed 0 bases at V and 0 bases at J, with 15 bases between. In germline, CDR1 is SEHNR, CDR2 FQNEAQ (reference sequence). This CDR3 reads CASSLARGAHPSYEQYF. The CDR3 nucleotides are TGTGCCAGCAGCTTAGCCCGGGGGGCCCACCCCTCCTACGAGCAGTACTTC.

The chain carries TRBV5-1 and TRBJ2-3; D possibly corresponds to TRBD1 (6 bases). The CDR3 runs to 16 residues. CDR1 SGHRS and CDR2 YFSETQ come from the germline V gene. Trimming removed 4 bases at V and 0 bases at J, with 15 bases between. In DNA form, the CDR3 reads TGCGCCAGCAGCATCCGGGACACACAAAGCACAGATACGCAGTATTTT. Residues: CASSIRDTQSTDTQYF.

V is TRBV7-8 and J is TRBJ2-5; either TRBD1 or TRBD2 may fit D (6 bases each). CDR1 and CDR2 (germline): SGHVS, FQNEAQ. V lost 1 base and J lost 3, with 9 bases in between. The CDR3 spans 14 residues. Written as DNA, the CDR3 is TGTGCCAGCAGCTTAGGGGGGGCTGAAGAGACCCAGTACTTC. This translates into CASSLGGAEETQYF.

This clone was observed once. The chain combines TRBV18 with TRBJ1-5, with 8 bases aligning to TRBD1. Per germline, CDR1 KGHSH and CDR2 LQKENI. Losses at the gene ends were 4 bases for V and 1 base for J; bases not matched to a gene: 3. The CDR3 totals 15 residues. CDR3 DNA: TGTGCCAGCTCACAGGACAGGGCGAGCAATCAGCCCCAGCATTTT. It codes for CASSQDRASNQPQHF. Complete variable domain (other parts from reference TRBV18 and TRBJ1-5): NAGVMQNPRHLVRRRGQEARLRCSPMKGHSHVYWYRQLPEEGLKFMVYLQKENIIDESGMPKERFSAEFPKEGPSILRIQQVVRGDSAAYFCASSQDRASNQPQHFGDGTRLSIL.

V is TRBV7-3 and J is TRBJ2-2; 8 bases agree with TRBD2. The CDR3 is 15 residues long. Germline values: CDR1 SGHTA, CDR2 FQGTGA. The V gene end was trimmed by 4 bases and the J gene end by 1 base; junction bases not matched to a gene: 2. Here the CDR3 DNA reads TGTGCCAGCAGCTCCCGGGGGGGGAACACCGGGGAGCTGTTTTTT. Amino acid sequence: CASSSRGGNTGELFF. Supplemented by reference TRBV7-3 and TRBJ2-2, the full variable domain reads GAGVSQTPSNKVTEKGKYVELRCDPISGHTALYWYRQSLGQGPEFLIYFQGTGAADDSGLPNDRFFAVRPEGSVSTLKIQRTERGDSAVYLCASSSRGGNTGELFFGEGSRLTVL.

The chain combines TRBV11-3 with TRBJ1-5; TRBD1 aligns across 8 bases. Germline-derived CDR1 and CDR2 are SGHNT and YENEEA. Losses at the gene ends were 7 bases for V and 0 bases for J; bases not matched to a gene: 14. There are 18 residues in the CDR3. The CDR3 spells CASIAKDREKNSNQPQHF. CDR3 DNA: TGTGCCAGCATCGCTAAGGACAGGGAGAAGAATAGCAATCAGCCCCAGCATTTT.

J is TRBJ2-2 and V is TRBV30, with D maybe TRBD1 (5 bases). Between the trimmed V and J ends, which lost 4 bases and 1 base, there was a span of 10 bases. This CDR3 spans 14 amino acids. CDR1 GTSNPN and CDR2 SVGIG come from the germline V gene (reference sequence). This chain's CDR3 is CAWIRQMNTGELFF. The CDR3 DNA sequence: TGTGCCTGGATAAGACAGATGAACACCGGGGAGCTGTTTTTT.

The V gene is TRBV7-9, the J gene TRBJ1-2; 8 nucleotides match TRBD1. CDR1 is SEHNR and CDR2 is FQNEAQ in the germline V gene (reference sequence). Trimming removed 4 bases from V and 4 bases from J; junction bases left unmatched: 8. CDR3 length: 15 amino acids. The CDR3 protein is CASSYSRQGIYGYTF. The CDR3 DNA sequence: TGTGCCAGCAGCTATTCCCGACAGGGGATCTATGGCTACACCTTC. The complete variable domain, with remaining parts taken from reference TRBV7-9 and TRBJ1-2, reads DTGVSQNPRHKITKRGQNVTFRCDPISEHNRLYWYRQTLGQGPEFLTYFQNEAQLEKSRLLSDRFSAERPKGSFSTLEIQRTEQGDSAMYLCASSYSRQGIYGYTFGSGTRLTVV.

The J gene is TRBJ1-1, the V gene TRBV5-1, with D tentatively TRBD1 (5 bases). Trimming pared 2 bases from V and 1 base from J, leaving 12 bases between. Germline V gene data show CDR1 as SGHRS and CDR2 as YFSETQ. The CDR3 consists of 15 residues. The chain's CDR3 is CASSFGALGNTEAFF. In DNA, the CDR3 is TGCGCCAGCAGCTTCGGGGCTCTTGGGAACACTGAAGCTTTCTTT. Combining the CDR3 with reference TRBV5-1 and TRBJ1-1 gives the whole variable domain KAGVTQTPRYLIKTRGQQVTLSCSPISGHRSVSWYQQTPGQGLQFLFEYFSETQRNKGNFPGRFSGRQFSNSRSEMNVSTLELGDSALYLCASSFGALGNTEAFFGQGTRLTVV.